The 27 T cell receptor beta chains listed next were all sequenced from one sample in a study of beta chain features in type 1 diabetes (dated by TCRdb to the late 2010s). Broader findings and caveats from the paper: Type 1 diabetes patients showed a moderate but significant shortening of TCRB CDR3 length in all four CD4+ subsets.

Receptors were amplified or captured by the immunoSEQ multiplex PCR assay. The entire isolated RNA was reverse transcribed using the High Capacity cDNA Reverse Transcription Kit, and thus expressed TCRB transcripts were sequenced. TCRdb re-hosts the immuneACCESS table, in-frame sequences only. Its copies lack some clones; in the studies checked, an unresolved V gene accounts for under half of them, and the cause for the rest is not known. The sample table shows 250,000 to 350,000 clones, and 14% are seen once. About 0.017% of the sample rests with the top ten. These receptors' targets are unknown. Material for sequencing was naive CD4+ T cells from blood. The sample's cell subset or site, from its label and the paper: true naive CD4+ T cells. These receptors all stem from a man aged 30-40 years with type 1 diabetes.

V usage is TRBV4-2 and J usage is TRBJ2-3; no clear D. Per germline, CDR1 LGHNA and CDR2 YNFKEQ. Deletions cut 0 bases from V and 5 bases from J, with 6 bases between. This CDR3 has 13 residues. The CDR3 region is CASSQDERDTQYF. The CDR3, as DNA: TGTGCCAGCAGCCAAGATGAGAGAGATACGCAGTATTTT.

The chain recombines TRBV18 with TRBJ1-1, with 8 bases identical to TRBD1. This CDR3 has 15 amino acids. Germline assignment: CDR1 KGHSH and CDR2 LQKENI. V lost 3 bases and J lost 5; bases outside the gene matches: 8. This CDR3 reads CASSPLDRARTEAFF. The CDR3 coding sequence is TGTGCCAGCTCACCTTTGGACAGGGCGAGGACTGAAGCTTTCTTT.

Only a few counts were recorded for this clone. The chain uses TRBV4-2 and TRBJ2-1; 7 bases line up with TRBD1. V shed 0 bases and J 8 bases; nucleotides not matched to a gene: 7. This CDR3 comprises 15 residues. CDR1 is LGHNA and CDR2 is YNFKEQ in the germline V gene. CDR3 DNA sequence: TGTGCCAGCAGCCAAGATAGGGGGCGCGATGATGAGCAGTTCTTC. Residues: CASSQDRGRDDEQFF.

This clone occurred a few times. The chain combines TRBV9 with TRBJ1-2; TRBD1 matches at 7 bases. The CDR3 loop spans 13 amino acids. The J segment lost 5 bases and the V segment lost 3 bases, leaving 4 bases of the junction unmatched. Germline CDR1 is SGDLS and CDR2 is YYNGEE. CDR3 coding DNA: TGTGCCAGCAGCGACGGGACAGCTTATGGCTACACCTTC. It is translated as CASSDGTAYGYTF.

This clone was seen more than once but under ten times. The J gene is TRBJ2-5, the V gene TRBV2; D call uncertain. CDR1 SNHLY and CDR2 FYNNEI come from the germline V gene. Trimming took off 2 bases at V and 1 base at J, with 8 bases between the two ends. The CDR3 extends over 14 amino acids. The DNA for the CDR3 is TGTGCCAGCAGTGAATGGCAGTCCCAAGAGACCCAGTACTTC. Residues: CASSEWQSQETQYF.

The chain couples TRBV5-1 to TRBJ2-1; TRBD2 matches at 9 bases. V dropped 6 bases and J dropped 9; count of bases not matched to a gene: 10. The CDR3 is 14 amino acids. Germline CDR1 reads SGHRS; CDR2 reads YFSETQ. CDR3 nucleotide sequence: TGCGCCAGCACCTTACCGGGACTAGCTAGTGAGCAGTTCTTC. Translation gives CASTLPGLASEQFF.

The V gene is TRBV30, the J gene TRBJ2-4; weak D call: TRBD2 (6 bases). CDR1 is GTSNPN, CDR2 SVGIG, per germline (reference sequence). CDR3 size: 14 residues. V lost 2 bases and J lost 5, with 13 bases in between. CDR3 sequence (DNA): TGTGCCTGGAGTCCCGGGACTTCTCAAAACATTCAGTACTTC. Protein: CAWSPGTSQNIQYF.

The chain joins TRBV28 to TRBJ2-7; D remains ambiguous. The germline gives CDR1 MDHEN, CDR2 SYDVKM. The CDR3 covers 12 residues. V lost 10 bases to trimming and J lost 3 bases, with 13 bases between them. CDR3 region: CATTGSRYEQYF. The CDR3 nucleotides read TGTGCCACTACCGGTAGCCGCTACGAGCAGTACTTC.

The chain has TRBV5-1 and TRBJ2-5; 10 bases are shared with TRBD2. Trimming cost V 3 bases and J 3 bases; bases outside gene matches: 5. The germline gives CDR1 SGHRS, CDR2 YFSETQ. CDR3 length: 15 residues. The CDR3 bases are TGCGCCAGCAGCTCCCCTAGCGGGAGAGAAGAGACCCAGTACTTC. Amino acids: CASSSPSGREETQYF.

The chain carries TRBV10-3 and TRBJ1-5; 8 nucleotides match TRBD1. CDR1 and CDR2 (germline): ENHRY, SYGVKD. V gave up 2 bases and J gave up 4 bases; unmatched junction bases: 1. This CDR3 contains 14 residues. The CDR3 loop reads CAISETGGNQPQHF. Written as DNA, the CDR3 is TGTGCCATCAGTGAGACAGGGGGAAATCAGCCCCAGCATTTT.

The sample holds a few counts of this clone. J is TRBJ2-7 and V is TRBV15, with 12 bases matching TRBD2. The trim removed 1 base at V and 6 bases at J, leaving 1 base unmatched. The CDR3 has 14 amino acids. CDR1 LNHNV and CDR2 YYDKDF come from the germline V gene (reference sequence). The CDR3 DNA reads TGTGCCACCAGCAGAGGACTAGCGGGAGTCGAGCAGTACTTC. Its protein is CATSRGLAGVEQYF.

On this clone: Other DNA sequences within the sample encode an identical CDR3. V is TRBV18 and J is TRBJ2-7; TRBD2 matches at 13 bases. CDR3 length equals 15 residues. In germline, CDR1 is KGHSH, CDR2 LQKENI. J lost 4 bases, V lost 3 bases, and 3 bases had no gene match. In nucleotides, the CDR3 is TGTGCCAGCTCACCGGGACTAGCGGGAACTTACGAGCAGTACTTC. This gives the protein CASSPGLAGTYEQYF.

This chain links TRBV7-3 with TRBJ1-1; D unclear. Deletions cut 2 bases from V and 1 base from J, with 11 bases between. This CDR3 region has 15 residues. The germline V gene has CDR1 SGHTA and CDR2 FQGTGA. CDR3 in amino acids: CASSLLAVGNTEAFF. CDR3 DNA: TGTGCCAGCAGCTTATTAGCCGTCGGGAACACTGAAGCTTTCTTT.

The chain is built from TRBV7-2 and TRBJ2-1; D is possibly TRBD2 (5 bases). Germline V gene sequence: CDR1 SGHTA, CDR2 FQGNSA. The V end was cut by 3 bases, the J end by 5 bases, with 14 bases between. CDR3 length: 15 residues. CDR3 DNA sequence: TGTGCCAGCAGCTTGAGAGGGAGTGGGGACAATGAGCAGTTCTTC. Translation: CASSLRGSGDNEQFF.

V and J are TRBV18 and TRBJ2-1; 9 bases agree with TRBD2. The CDR3 sequence is 15 residues long. CDR1 and CDR2 (germline): KGHSH, LQKENI. Losses at the gene ends were 3 bases for V and 8 bases for J; bases not matched to a gene: 8. The CDR3 DNA follows: TGTGCCAGCTCACCTACTGCGGGAGGGCTAGATGAGCAGTTCTTC. Translating gives CASSPTAGGLDEQFF.

The rearrangement links TRBV30 to TRBJ1-2; no reliable D call. The length of the CDR3 is 13 residues. Between the trimmed V and J ends, which lost 0 bases and 4 bases, there was a span of 9 bases. Germline V gene lookup returns CDR1 GTSNPN and CDR2 SVGIG (reference sequence). The CDR3 spells CAWSVFSGYGYTF. The CDR3 DNA reads as TGTGCCTGGAGTGTTTTCAGTGGCTATGGCTACACCTTC.

The chain carries TRBV18 and TRBJ1-4, with 7 bases identical to TRBD1. The CDR3 has 17 residues. The V and J ends lost 2 bases and 0 bases, in that order; junction bases with no gene match: 6. Germline CDR1 and CDR2: KGHSH and LQKENI. The CDR3 protein is CASSPGQVFATNEKLFF. CDR3 DNA: TGTGCCAGCTCACCAGGACAGGTGTTCGCAACTAATGAAAAACTGTTTTTT.

This clone has only a few counts. J is TRBJ2-1 and V is TRBV5-1; weak D call: TRBD2 (6 bases). CDR3 size: 14 residues. The V end was cut by 2 bases, the J end by 5 bases, with 11 bases between. The germline gives CDR1 SGHRS, CDR2 YFSETQ. CDR3 in DNA: TGCGCCAGCAGCTTCGGGGGATCCCACAATGAGCAGTTCTTC. It is translated as CASSFGGSHNEQFF.

This clone was counted a few times. The J gene is TRBJ2-7, the V gene TRBV7-2; tentatively, D is TRBD1 (5 bases). Germline assignment: CDR1 SGHTA and CDR2 FQGNSA. CDR3 length equals 14 residues. Trimming took off 2 bases at V and 2 bases at J, with 10 bases between the two ends. The CDR3 is CASSLRQPAYEQYF. Written as DNA, the CDR3 is TGTGCCAGCAGCTTACGACAGCCTGCCTACGAGCAGTACTTC.

The gene calls are TRBV7-2 and TRBJ2-7; D not resolved. The CDR3 is 13 residues long. Germline CDR1 reads SGHTA; CDR2 reads FQGNSA. V was cut by 4 bases and J by 3 bases, with 10 bases left in between. The DNA for the CDR3 is TGTGCCAGCAGCTCGAACTTTTACTACGAGCAGTACTTC. Translating gives CASSSNFYYEQYF.

This clone was counted a few times. V and J are TRBV19 and TRBJ1-2, with 7 bases matching TRBD1. CDR3 length: 14 residues. CDR1 and CDR2 (germline): LNHDA, SQIVND (reference sequence). V lost 1 base, J lost 5 bases, and 4 bases stayed unmatched. The DNA for the CDR3 is TGTGCCAGTAGTATAGGAACCAGGGGGTATGGCTACACCTTC. Translation gives CASSIGTRGYGYTF.

The CDR3 protein is CASSPAARGNIQYF. In DNA, the CDR3 is TGTGCCAGCTCACCAGCGGCCCGGGGAAACATTCAGTACTTC. The rearrangement links TRBV18 to TRBJ2-4; a weak D match, TRBD2 (5 bases). The CDR3 runs 14 residues. The V gene lost 2 bases and the J gene lost 6 bases, with 11 bases spanning the gap. Germline loops: CDR1 KGHSH, CDR2 LQKENI.

The V and J genes are TRBV25-1 and TRBJ2-1; 15 bases are shared with TRBD2. Germline V gene data show CDR1 as MGHDK and CDR2 as SYGVNS. The V gene end was trimmed by 3 bases and the J gene end by 8 bases; junction bases not matched to a gene: 5. This CDR3 has 16 residues. The CDR3 here is CASSDQGLAGGDEQFF. The CDR3 DNA reads TGTGCCAGCAGTGACCAGGGACTAGCGGGAGGTGATGAGCAGTTCTTC.

The chain couples TRBV7-9 to TRBJ2-1; D unclear. CDR3 length: 15 residues. The germline V gene encodes CDR1 SEHNR and CDR2 FQNEAQ (reference sequence). Between the trimmed V and J ends, which lost 7 bases and 6 bases, there was a span of 19 bases. The CDR3 is CASTSPGHPGNEQFF. The CDR3 DNA reads TGTGCCAGCACCAGCCCGGGTCATCCGGGCAATGAGCAGTTCTTC.

This clone was picked up a small number of times. The rearrangement joins TRBV7-3 to TRBJ2-5; 11 nucleotides match TRBD2. CDR1 and CDR2 (germline): SGHTA, FQGTGA. The CDR3 consists of 15 residues. V gave up 3 bases and J gave up 0 bases; unmatched junction bases: 0. CDR3 DNA sequence: TGTGCCAGCAGCTTGGGACTAGCGGACCAAGAGACCCAGTACTTC. Residues: CASSLGLADQETQYF.

This chain connects TRBV5-1 to TRBJ2-2; 12 bases fit TRBD1. Germline V gene sequence: CDR1 SGHRS, CDR2 YFSETQ. The CDR3 totals 20 residues. V lost 1 base and J lost 5; bases outside the gene matches: 15. Here the CDR3 DNA reads TGCGCCAGCAGCTTGAACATAGGGGACAGGGGGCCGACTGGTACCGGGGAGCTGTTTTTT. It encodes CASSLNIGDRGPTGTGELFF.

The gene calls are TRBV4-1 and TRBJ2-1; TRBD2 agrees at 13 bases. V shed 2 bases, J shed 10 bases, and the junction held 2 bases outside the gene matches. CDR1 and CDR2 (germline): MGHRA, YSYEKL. The CDR3 spans 14 residues. This CDR3 reads CASSQLGLAGEQFF. The CDR3, as DNA: TGCGCCAGCAGCCAATTGGGACTAGCGGGAGAGCAGTTCTTC.